The T cell receptor beta chain under discussion was sequenced for a study of blood T cells in healthy people across ages. This clonotype was seen only a few times. Its target is not known. Researchers collected 9 to 10 milliliters of peripheral blood from every single donor. For the second PCR, which ran for roughly 7 to 11 cycles, a sample-barcoded 5' primer and a J-beta primer mix were used. A template-switch adaptor with 12 random nucleotides tagged each cDNA molecule. Individual samples furnished no less than 2.5 million CDR3-containing paired-end reads apiece. TCRdb reprocessed the 5' RACE reads via MiXCR and lists one record per CDR3 protein. Of about 620,000 distinct CDR3 sequences listed, more than 45% are singletons. Study-wide findings and caveats: Roughly linearly, TCR beta diversity per million T cells fell as age increased.

The CDR3 runs to 15 residues. CDR1 SGHTA and CDR2 FQGNSA come from the germline V gene. J was trimmed by 1 base and V by 8 bases; bases with no gene match: 9. Material: blood. The rearrangement links TRBV7-2 to TRBJ2-3; TRBD2 agrees at 7 bases. The TCR was taken from a woman aged 80 or over in good health. CDR3 DNA sequence: TGTGCCAGCCACCCGGGAGGCGTGGGCACAGATACGCAGTATTTT. This encodes CASHPGGVGTDTQYF.